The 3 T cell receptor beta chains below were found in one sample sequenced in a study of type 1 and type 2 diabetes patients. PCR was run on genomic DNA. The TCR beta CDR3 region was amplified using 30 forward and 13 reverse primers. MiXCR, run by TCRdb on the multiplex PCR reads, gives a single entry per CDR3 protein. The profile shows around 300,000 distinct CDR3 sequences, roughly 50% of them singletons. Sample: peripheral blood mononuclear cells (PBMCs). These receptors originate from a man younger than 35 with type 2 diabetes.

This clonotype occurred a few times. This CDR3 is CARPPLRTEKLAGGNYNEQFF. The CDR3 nucleotides read TGTGCCAGACCACCCCTTCGGACAGAAAAACTAGCGGGGGGAAATTACAATGAGCAGTTCTTC. The J gene is TRBJ2-1, the V gene TRBV19; 12 nucleotides align to TRBD2. Germline V CDR1 and CDR2: LNHDA, SQIVND (reference sequence). This CDR3 spans 21 amino acids. The V segment lost 9 bases and the J segment 4 bases; nucleotides outside the gene matches: 25. The full variable domain, in which reference TRBV19 and TRBJ2-1 provide the parts outside the CDR3, is DGGITQSPKYLFRKEGQNVTLSCEQNLNHDAMYWYRQDPGQGLRLIYYSQIVNDFQKGDIAEGYSVSREKKESFPLTVTSAQKNPTAFYLCARPPLRTEKLAGGNYNEQFFGPGTRLTVL.

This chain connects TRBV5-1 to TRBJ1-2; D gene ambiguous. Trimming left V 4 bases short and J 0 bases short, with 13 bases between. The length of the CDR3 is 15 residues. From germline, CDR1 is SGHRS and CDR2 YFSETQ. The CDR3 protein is CASSAVRGANYGYTF. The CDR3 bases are TGCGCCAGCAGCGCGGTCCGGGGAGCTAACTATGGCTACACCTTC.

The CDR3 DNA reads as TGTGCCAGCAGTCCCCCGACAGTCTTTGGAAACACCATATATTTT. This codes for CASSPPTVFGNTIYF. V and J are TRBV28 and TRBJ1-3, with D possibly TRBD1 on 5 matching bases. Germline V lookup: CDR1 MDHEN, CDR2 SYDVKM. Trimming took off 5 bases at V and 3 bases at J, with 14 bases between the two ends. The CDR3 extends over 15 amino acids.